The sequence of this T cell receptor beta chain was determined in a study of T cells in Graves' hyperthyroidism and ophthalmopathy. Overall study findings and caveats: Model predictions of ophthalmopathy came a median roughly 6.7 months before onset.

Any patient presenting with uncontrolled infection, other autoimmune disease, pregnancy or lactation was left out. Diagnoses were established using clinical symptoms, serum thyroxine and TRAb, thyroid ultrasound and orbital computed tomography. 10 ml of fresh peripheral blood supplied the PBMCs. The CDR3 regions of TCR beta were amplified from RNA transcripts. The TCR CDR3 first-round RT-PCR relied on the HTBI primer set. TCRdb re-called the multiplex PCR reads through MiXCR, storing one row per CDR3 protein. The repertoire includes about 380,000 distinct CDR3 sequences, about 15% of them detected once, and about 20% sits in the top ten. The table lists this clonotype with a few counts. Its antigen is not identified. The sequence derives from a woman aged 30 to 39 with Graves' ophthalmopathy. The sample taken for sequencing was blood.

In DNA form, the CDR3 reads TGTGCCAGCTCACCCCTTAAACTAGGCAATGAGCAGTTCTTC. Translation gives CASSPLKLGNEQFF. This chain uses TRBV18 with TRBJ2-1, with D possibly TRBD2 on 5 matching bases. This CDR3 has 14 residues. From germline, CDR1 is KGHSH and CDR2 LQKENI. With 3 bases removed from V and 6 bases from J, the gap between germline ends came to 12 bases.